Following are 15 T cell receptor beta chains from one sample sequenced in a study of T-cell reconstitution after alpha-beta-depleted transplantation in children. Construction of the TCRbeta library involved unique molecular identifiers. TCRdb re-called the PCR reads with MiXCR, one entry per CDR3 protein. The table has fewer than 550,000 distinct CDR3 sequences, about an eighth seen once. Sequenced material: PBMCs, mostly from graft donor cells, taken 180 days after TCRalphabeta/CD19-depleted stem cell transplant. The origin of the receptors is a female patient between 2 and 15 years old who had a stem cell transplant for aplastic anemia, so the T cells may come from the graft donor.

In this sample, this clonotype turned up a few times. The chain employs TRBV24-1 and TRBJ2-1, with D possibly being TRBD1 or TRBD2 (6 bases each). CDR3 length equals 15 residues. The V gene's germline CDR1 is KGHDR and CDR2 SFDVKD. The V end lost 0 bases, the J end lost 8 bases, and 13 bases lay between the germline ends. CDR3 sequence reads: CATSDLGGAGYEQFF. The CDR3 nucleotides read TGTGCCACCAGTGATTTGGGGGGCGCGGGATATGAGCAGTTCTTC.

This clonotype has more than one count but fewer than ten. This chain links TRBV5-1 with TRBJ2-7; D assignment may be TRBD1 or TRBD2 (5 bases each). The ends were cut back, 5 bases at V and 4 bases at J, with 31 bases in the middle. CDR1 SGHRS and CDR2 YFSETQ come from the germline V gene. The CDR3 has 19 amino acids. The CDR3 nucleotides are TGCGCCAGCAGACCTAGGGACGGAACCTCATTCTATGAGGTTTACGAGCAGTACTTC. This encodes CASRPRDGTSFYEVYEQYF.

This clonotype was recorded many times. The rearrangement links TRBV6-5 to TRBJ2-7; D might be TRBD1 or TRBD2, each matching 5 bases. Trimming removed 2 bases from V and 1 base from J, with 15 bases in between. This CDR3 is built from 16 residues. Germline CDR1 is MNHEY and CDR2 is SVGAGI. The CDR3 is CASSYGRDVVSYEQYF. CDR3 DNA sequence: TGTGCCAGCAGTTACGGCCGGGACGTGGTATCCTACGAGCAGTACTTC.

This clonotype was counted a few times. V and J are TRBV11-2 and TRBJ2-1, with D unclear. CDR1 is SGHAT, CDR2 FQNNGV, per germline. The CDR3 runs to 15 residues. V gave up 1 base and J gave up 2 bases, with 9 bases separating them. In DNA, the CDR3 is TGTGCCAGCAGCTTAGGCCAAGCCACCTACAATGAGCAGTTCTTC. Its protein is CASSLGQATYNEQFF.

This clonotype was observed a few times. This chain uses TRBV4-3 with TRBJ1-4; D uncertain. V lost 0 bases, J lost 7 bases, and 12 bases lay in between. The CDR3 sequence is 15 residues long. Germline V CDR1 and CDR2: LGHNA, YSLEER. CDR3 sequence (DNA): TGCGCCAGCAGCCAAGAGCCGTTGGGTAGTGAAAAACTGTTTTTT. Its protein product is CASSQEPLGSEKLFF.

A few counts support this clonotype. The chain has TRBV5-1 and TRBJ1-2; TRBD1 matches 8 bases. With V trimmed by 5 bases and J by 7 bases, 13 bases remained unmatched. Germline CDR1 reads SGHRS; CDR2 reads YFSETQ. The CDR3 contains 15 residues. The CDR3 nucleotides read TGCGCCAGCAGATCGACCGGACAGGGAGGAAGTGGCTACACCTTC. It encodes CASRSTGQGGSGYTF.

This clonotype was detected ten times or more. The chain couples TRBV5-1 to TRBJ2-2; 9 nucleotides match TRBD1. Losses at the gene ends were 4 bases for V and 6 bases for J; bases not matched to a gene: 7. This CDR3 has 15 amino acids. The germline gives CDR1 SGHRS, CDR2 YFSETQ. CDR3 sequence (DNA): TGCGCCAGCAGCATCCCACAGGGGGCTGCCGGGGAGCTGTTTTTT. As protein: CASSIPQGAAGELFF.

This clonotype was counted ten times or more. V is TRBV12-3 or TRBV12-4 and J is TRBJ2-1; tentatively, D is TRBD2 (6 bases). The V end was cut by 6 bases, the J end by 5 bases, with 17 bases between. The CDR3 loop spans 15 amino acids. The CDR3 loop reads CASSKGLWSNNEQFF. The CDR3 coding sequence is TGTGCCAGCAGCAAGGGACTTTGGTCGAACAATGAGCAGTTCTTC.

There are many counts of this clonotype. Written as DNA, the CDR3 is TGTGCCAGCAGCTTAGGTAGCGGCTACTCCTACAATGAGCAGTTCTTC. This encodes CASSLGSGYSYNEQFF. The V call is TRBV7-2, the J call TRBJ2-1; possible D gene TRBD2, 6 bases. This CDR3 has 16 amino acids. V was cut by 1 base and J by 0 bases, with 10 bases left in between. Germline CDR1 is SGHTA and CDR2 is FQGNSA.

This clonotype was seen a handful of times. The rearrangement joins TRBV6-5 to TRBJ1-2; D perhaps matches TRBD1 (6 bases). V shed 2 bases and J shed 4 bases, with 11 bases lying between them. The CDR3 length is 14 residues. The germline gives CDR1 MNHEY, CDR2 SVGAGI. CDR3 sequence reads: CASSYVRGPYGYTF. The CDR3 coding sequence is TGTGCCAGCAGTTACGTCCGGGGGCCCTATGGCTACACCTTC.

The table lists this clonotype with many counts. The chain employs TRBV7-2 and TRBJ2-1, with 11 positions matching TRBD2. This CDR3 is built from 15 residues. Germline lookup yields CDR1 SGHTA and CDR2 FQGNSA. J lost 6 bases, V lost 1 base, and 2 bases had no gene match. The CDR3 here is CASSLVAGGGNEQFF. CDR3 DNA sequence: TGTGCCAGCAGCTTAGTAGCGGGAGGGGGCAATGAGCAGTTCTTC. Full variable domain (outside the CDR3, taken from reference TRBV7-2 and TRBJ2-1): GAGVSQSPSNKVTEKGKDVELRCDPISGHTALYWYRQSLGQGLEFLIYFQGNSAPDKSGLPSDRFSAERTGGSVSTLTIQRTQQEDSAVYLCASSLVAGGGNEQFFGPGTRLTVL.

The chain is built from TRBV24-1 and TRBJ2-1; D may be TRBD2 (6 bases). V gave up 3 bases and J gave up 7 bases, with 15 bases separating them. The CDR3 has 15 amino acids. CDR1 is KGHDR, CDR2 SFDVKD, per germline. The CDR3 loop is CATSDNARAGNEQFF. The CDR3 region has the DNA TGTGCCACCAGTGATAATGCCAGGGCGGGGAATGAGCAGTTCTTC.

This clonotype was observed many times. The J gene is TRBJ2-5, the V gene TRBV4-3; D is ambiguous. Per the germline V gene, CDR1 is LGHNA and CDR2 is YSLEER. CDR3 size: 13 residues. Trimming took 3 bases from V and 5 from J, leaving 10 bases between them. CDR3 nucleotide sequence: TGCGCCAGCAGCCATTCGACCGGGGAGACCCAGTACTTC. This translates into CASSHSTGETQYF.

This clonotype was counted many times. The rearrangement joins TRBV5-1 to TRBJ2-1; TRBD2 matches 9 bases. The CDR3 is 15 residues long. After removal of 2 bases from V and 7 bases from J, the junction contained 7 bases not matched to a gene. The germline V gene has CDR1 SGHRS and CDR2 YFSETQ. CDR3 sequence reads: CASSLAGGHLNEQFF. DNA for the CDR3: TGCGCCAGCAGCTTAGCGGGAGGCCACTTGAATGAGCAGTTCTTC.

The rearrangement uses TRBV7-6 and TRBJ2-5, with 8 bases lining up with TRBD2. The CDR3 consists of 14 residues. Germline V lookup: CDR1 SGHVS, CDR2 FNYEAQ. The junction had 6 bases not matched to a gene; V was cut back by 4 bases and J by 5 bases. The CDR3 region is CASSSRTSYETQYF. The CDR3 nucleotides are TGTGCCAGCAGCTCACGGACTAGCTACGAGACCCAGTACTTC.